The TCR beta chain described here comes from a study of blood T cell repertoires in COVID-19. Turning to the study itself: Acute-phase and convalescent COVID-19 samples originated in the United States, Italy and Spain. PBMCs, B-cell-depleted T cells, or T cells provided the cDNA or gDNA that made up the material.

The table came from immunoSEQ multiplex PCR; TCRdb's copy has only in-frame clones and leaves some out. Of about 210,000 clones detected, 80% appear once; the ten largest clones hold around 13%. The CDR3 is 15 residues long. With 5 bases removed from V and 5 bases from J, the gap between germline ends came to 16 bases. The germline V gene encodes CDR1 MDHEN and CDR2 SYDVKM. This clone came up once. The source of this sequence is a human donor in a cohort sampled during active COVID-19. The chain uses TRBV28 and TRBJ2-1; perhaps TRBD1 as D (6 bases). The sequenced material came from peripheral blood. This CDR3 is CASSPGQPGNNEQFF. As DNA, the CDR3 is TGTGCCAGCAGTCCTGGACAGCCCGGGAACAATGAGCAGTTCTTC.